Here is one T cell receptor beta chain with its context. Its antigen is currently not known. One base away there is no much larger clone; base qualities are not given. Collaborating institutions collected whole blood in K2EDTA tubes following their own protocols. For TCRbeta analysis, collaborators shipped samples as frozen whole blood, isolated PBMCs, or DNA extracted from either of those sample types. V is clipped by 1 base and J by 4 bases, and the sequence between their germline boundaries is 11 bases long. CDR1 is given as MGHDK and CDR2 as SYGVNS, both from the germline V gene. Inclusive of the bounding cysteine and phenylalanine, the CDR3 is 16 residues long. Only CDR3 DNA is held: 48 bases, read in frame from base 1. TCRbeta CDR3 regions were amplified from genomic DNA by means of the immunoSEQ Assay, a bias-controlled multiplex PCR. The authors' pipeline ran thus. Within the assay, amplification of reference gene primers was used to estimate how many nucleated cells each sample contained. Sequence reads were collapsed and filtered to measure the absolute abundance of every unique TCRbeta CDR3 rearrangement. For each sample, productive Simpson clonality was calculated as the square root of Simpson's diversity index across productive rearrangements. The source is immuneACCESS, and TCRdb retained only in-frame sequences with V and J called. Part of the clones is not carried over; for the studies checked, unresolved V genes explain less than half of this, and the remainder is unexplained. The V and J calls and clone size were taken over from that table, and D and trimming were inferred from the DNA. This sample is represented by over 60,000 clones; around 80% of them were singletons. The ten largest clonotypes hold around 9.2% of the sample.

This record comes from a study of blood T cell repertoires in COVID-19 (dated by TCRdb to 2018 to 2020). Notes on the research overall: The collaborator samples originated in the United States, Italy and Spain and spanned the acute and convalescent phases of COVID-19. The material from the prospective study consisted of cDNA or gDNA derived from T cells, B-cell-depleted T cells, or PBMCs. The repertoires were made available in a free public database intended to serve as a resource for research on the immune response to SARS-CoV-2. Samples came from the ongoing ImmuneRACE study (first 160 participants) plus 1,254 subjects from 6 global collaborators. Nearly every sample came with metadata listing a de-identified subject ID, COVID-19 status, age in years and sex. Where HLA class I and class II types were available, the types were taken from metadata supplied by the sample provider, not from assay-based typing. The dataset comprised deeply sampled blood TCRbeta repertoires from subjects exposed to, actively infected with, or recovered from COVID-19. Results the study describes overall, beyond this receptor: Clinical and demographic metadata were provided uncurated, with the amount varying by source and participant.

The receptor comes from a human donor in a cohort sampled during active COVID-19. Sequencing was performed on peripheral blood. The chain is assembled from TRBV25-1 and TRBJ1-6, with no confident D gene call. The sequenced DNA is TGTGCCAGCAGTGAATTGGGAGGGTCATATAATTCACCCCTCCACTTT. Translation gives CASSELGGSYNSPLHF.